Following are 16 T cell receptor beta chains from one sample sequenced in a study of blood T cell repertoires in COVID-19. Libraries were prepared by immunoSEQ multiplex PCR; TCRdb keeps only in-frame clonotypes and omits some of them. The repertoire includes around 320,000 clones, 88% of them detected once, and just under 7% sits in the top ten. Input material: peripheral blood. The receptors were gathered from a woman between 25 and 40 years old who had recovered from COVID-19.

V usage is TRBV28 and J usage is TRBJ2-7, with D maybe TRBD1 (6 bases). V was shortened by 5 bases and J by 0 bases, with 14 bases between the two germline ends. In germline, CDR1 is MDHEN, CDR2 SYDVKM. The CDR3 loop spans 15 amino acids. This CDR3 reads CASSPSTGSSYEQYF. The CDR3 nucleotides read TGTGCCAGCAGTCCCTCAACAGGGAGCTCCTACGAGCAGTACTTC.

This rearrangement joins TRBV18 to TRBJ2-4; TRBD2 agrees at 10 bases. Unmatched junction bases numbered 6, after V lost 2 bases and J lost 5 bases. This CDR3 comprises 16 residues. The germline CDR1 and CDR2 sequences are KGHSH and LQKENI. The CDR3 here is CASSPLAGGTQNIQYF. The CDR3 DNA reads TGTGCCAGCTCACCATTAGCGGGGGGAACCCAAAACATTCAGTACTTC.

This clone showed up just once. CDR3 sequence: CASSLGPGGTAGNTIYF. The CDR3 nucleotides read TGTGCCAGCAGCTTAGGTCCAGGGGGGACAGCTGGAAACACCATATATTTT. J is TRBJ1-3 and V is TRBV7-2; TRBD1 agrees at 7 bases. V shed 1 base and J 2 bases; nucleotides not matched to a gene: 8. This CDR3 has 17 amino acids. Germline lookup yields CDR1 SGHTA and CDR2 FQGNSA.

The gene calls are TRBV5-1 and TRBJ2-5; 9 positions agree with TRBD1. V lost 7 bases, J lost 1 base, and 5 bases stayed unmatched. The CDR3 runs 14 residues. Germline V gene data show CDR1 as SGHRS and CDR2 as YFSETQ. The CDR3 loop reads CASWTGVGQETQYF. CDR3 bases: TGCGCCAGCTGGACAGGGGTTGGCCAAGAGACCCAGTACTTC.

This clone showed up just once. The V and J genes are TRBV6-6 and TRBJ1-4, with 8 bases lining up with TRBD1. CDR3 length: 14 residues. CDR1 MNHNY and CDR2 SVGAGI come from the germline V gene (reference sequence). The J segment lost 4 bases and the V segment lost 6 bases, leaving 4 bases of the junction unmatched. The CDR3 DNA reads as TGTGCCAGCAGGGAAGACAGGGGTAATGAAAAACTGTTTTTT. It encodes CASREDRGNEKLFF.

There are a few counts of this clone. The chain recombines TRBV7-9 with TRBJ2-2; perhaps TRBD2 as D (5 bases). Germline loops: CDR1 SEHNR, CDR2 FQNEAQ (reference sequence). This CDR3 region has 13 residues. V lost 1 base and J lost 6, with 6 bases in between. The CDR3, as DNA: TGTGCCAGCAGCTTAGGAGGGTCCGGGGAGCTGTTTTTT. It specifies CASSLGGSGELFF.

V gene TRBV19 combines with J gene TRBJ1-1; a possible D gene is TRBD1 (5 bases). CDR3 length: 13 amino acids. Between the trimmed V and J ends, which lost 3 bases and 3 bases, there was a span of 8 bases. Germline values: CDR1 LNHDA, CDR2 SQIVND (reference sequence). CDR3 DNA sequence: TGTGCCAGTAGTATCCGGGGGGACACTGAAGCTTTCTTT. The encoded protein is CASSIRGDTEAFF.

The V and J genes are TRBV2 and TRBJ1-4; D remains unclear. Trimming removed 6 bases from V and 0 bases from J, with 11 bases in between. CDR3 size: 15 residues. The germline CDR1 and CDR2 sequences are SNHLY and FYNNEI. The CDR3 sequence is CASSEGLSTNEKLFF. CDR3 nucleotide sequence: TGTGCCAGCAGCGAGGGTCTGTCAACTAATGAAAAACTGTTTTTT.

The chain combines TRBV7-2 with TRBJ1-4, with D unclear. The length of the CDR3 is 15 residues. CDR1 and CDR2 (germline): SGHTA, FQGNSA. The V end was cut by 1 base, the J end by 4 bases, with 10 bases between. This chain's CDR3 is CASSLGGGYNEKLFF. The CDR3 bases are TGTGCCAGCAGCTTAGGCGGTGGCTATAATGAAAAACTGTTTTTT.

This chain joins TRBV25-1 and TRBJ1-2, with TRBD1 as a possible D gene (5 bases). Germline CDR1 reads MGHDK; CDR2 reads SYGVNS. V lost 5 bases, J lost 4 bases, and 14 bases lay in between. CDR3 size: 14 residues. The CDR3 is CASSPDSFGYGYTF. The CDR3 DNA reads as TGTGCCAGCAGTCCCGACAGTTTTGGCTATGGCTACACCTTC.

This sequence joins TRBV7-3 and TRBJ1-2; TRBD1 might be the D (6 bases). Per the germline V gene, CDR1 is SGHTA and CDR2 is FQGTGA. The CDR3 is made up of 16 amino acids. V was pared by 10 bases and J by 0 bases, with 21 bases between. CDR3 region: CATKGFGGRANYGYTF. The CDR3 nucleotides read TGTGCCACGAAGGGGTTTGGGGGCCGGGCTAACTATGGCTACACCTTC.

The rearrangement uses TRBV28 and TRBJ1-5; no clear D gene. The germline V and J ends were trimmed by 4 bases and 0 bases, with 7 bases remaining between them. CDR3 length: 14 residues. The germline V gene encodes CDR1 MDHEN and CDR2 SYDVKM. CDR3: CASSSSGSNQPQHF. CDR3 DNA: TGTGCCAGCAGTTCTTCAGGTAGCAATCAGCCCCAGCATTTT.

CDR3 DNA: TGCGCCAGCAGCTTGGGGGACAGGCTGGGGTACGAGCAGTACTTC. Translation: CASSLGDRLGYEQYF. This chain links TRBV5-1 with TRBJ2-7; 8 bases agree with TRBD1. CDR3 length: 15 residues. The germline V gene has CDR1 SGHRS and CDR2 YFSETQ. The V segment lost 0 bases and the J segment 4 bases; nucleotides outside the gene matches: 6.

V is TRBV12-3 or TRBV12-4 and J is TRBJ1-2; no definite D call. The CDR3 has 12 residues. V lost 5 bases and J 3 bases, leaving 7 bases between the germline ends. For the CDR3, the DNA is TGTGCCAGCAGTAACCGGGACTATGGCTACACCTTC. Protein sequence: CASSNRDYGYTF.

The genes are TRBV5-8 and TRBJ1-1, with D uncertain. V dropped 2 bases and J dropped 2 bases, with 10 bases sitting between them. This CDR3 comprises 14 residues. Germline CDR1 reads SGHTS; CDR2 reads YDEGEE. CDR3 sequence reads: CASSLTHLNTEAFF. The CDR3 DNA reads TGTGCCAGCAGCTTAACACACCTTAACACTGAAGCTTTCTTT. The full variable domain, with the rest looked up from reference TRBV5-8 and TRBJ1-1, is EAGVTQSPTHLIKTRGQQATLRCSPISGHTSVYWYQQALGLGLQFLLWYDEGEERNRGNFPPRFSGRQFPNYSSELNVNALELEDSALYLCASSLTHLNTEAFFGQGTRLTVV.

The V and J genes are TRBV10-3 and TRBJ2-3; the match to TRBD2 covers 8 bases. CDR3 size: 14 residues. V dropped 6 bases and J dropped 2; count of bases not matched to a gene: 4. CDR1 is ENHRY and CDR2 is SYGVKD in the germline V gene. CDR3 nucleotides: TGTGCCATCAGGGATAGCGGGGCCACAGATACGCAGTATTTT. Translated: CAIRDSGATDTQYF.